This TCR beta chain was retrieved from a study of blood T cell repertoires in COVID-19. Across the whole study: Spain, Italy and the United States supplied samples that represented acute and convalescent COVID-19.

TCRdb's table, derived via immunoSEQ multiplex PCR, lists solely in-frame clones and lacks some. The table shows about 200,000 clones, with 82% occurring only once. Clinical histories supplied by participants themselves formed the basis of cohort assignment. This receptor was identified in a woman aged 55 to 70 with acute COVID-19. Sequencing input: PBMCs or T cells enriched from blood (not recorded which).

In nucleotides, the CDR3 is TGTGCCAGCAGCATTAGCGGGGGGGCCTACGAGCAGTACGTC. It specifies CASSISGGAYEQYV. The chain recombines TRBV5-4 with TRBJ2-7; 11 bases match TRBD2. The trim removed 4 bases at V and 2 bases at J, leaving 2 bases unmatched. Per germline, CDR1 SGHNT and CDR2 YYREEE (reference sequence). The CDR3 contains 14 residues.